This T cell receptor (beta chain) was identified in a study of cytomegalovirus exposure and HLA in healthy donors. About the research overall: From about 179 million T cells, an earlier analysis saw under 140 million unique TCR beta sequences. General study points: Presence/absence analyses treated sequencing depth as roughly uniform across donors. One cluster of highly shared sequence variants probably arose as a sequencing artifact.

A multiplex PCR was run with 60 Vbeta primers and 13 Jbeta primers. Clones were sequenced by immunoSEQ multiplex PCR, and TCRdb holds only the in-frame ones, with some missing. The data contain around 150,000 clones, over 80% of them singletons. In the case of this clone: Its antigen is not identified.

This sequence originates from a man in his forties or fifties in good health and CMV-seronegative. The sample was PBMCs.

The CDR3: CASSLSGTGTGELFF. CDR3 bases: TGCGCCAGCAGCTTGAGCGGGACAGGGACCGGGGAGCTGTTTTTT. The chain employs TRBV5-1 and TRBJ2-2; 9 bases agree with TRBD1. The CDR3 has 15 amino acids. The germline V gene has CDR1 SGHRS and CDR2 YFSETQ. Germline trimming cut 1 base from V and 5 bases from J; bases unmatched to any gene: 3.